The clone carrying this T cell receptor (beta chain) was found a few times. Antigen: not known. Germline V gene data show CDR1 as DFQATT and CDR2 as SNEGSKA (reference sequence). The CDR3 is made up of 12 amino acids. Trimming took off 1 base at V and 1 base at J, with 4 bases between the two ends. TCRdb itself ran the 5' RACE reads through MiXCR, one entry per CDR3 protein. This sample has hundreds of thousands of distinct CDR3 sequences, with roughly 20% found just once. This sample is drawn from a study of T-cell memory formation after mild COVID-19. Study details: Among the donors, TCR clusters were largely specific to each donor.

Notes on the study in general: A balance of CD4 and CD8 characterized clones contracting day 15 to 85, whereas later expanders leaned CD4+. There were some responding clones in pre-infection memory, which suggested that cross-reactive memory had joined. The main location of contracting CD4+ clones was CM and EM, and that of contracting CD8+ clones was EMRA.

The receptor's source is an adult woman who had mild COVID-19 (a few samples of this study predate the infection). Cell type and time point are not known. Source material: PBMCs or a T cell subset sorted from them (not recorded which). This chain connects TRBV20-1 to TRBJ1-1; D not certain. CDR3 coding DNA: TGCAGTGCTAGAGTGGGGAACACTGAAGCTTTCTTT. Amino acid sequence: CSARVGNTEAFF.